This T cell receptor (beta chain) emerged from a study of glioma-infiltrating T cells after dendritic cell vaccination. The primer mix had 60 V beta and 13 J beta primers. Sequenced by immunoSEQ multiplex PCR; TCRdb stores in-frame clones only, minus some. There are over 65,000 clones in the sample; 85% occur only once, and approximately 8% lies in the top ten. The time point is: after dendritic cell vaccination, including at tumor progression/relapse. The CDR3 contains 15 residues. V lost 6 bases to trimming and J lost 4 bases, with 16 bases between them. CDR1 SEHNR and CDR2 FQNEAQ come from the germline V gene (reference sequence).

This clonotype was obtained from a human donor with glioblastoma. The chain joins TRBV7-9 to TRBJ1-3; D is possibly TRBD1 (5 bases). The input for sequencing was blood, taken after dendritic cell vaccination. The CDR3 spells CASSRLFRAGNTIYF. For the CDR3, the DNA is TGTGCCAGCAGTCGCTTATTCAGGGCGGGAAACACCATATATTTT.